This T cell receptor beta chain was recovered during a study of blood T cell repertoires in COVID-19. Overall study: Samples of COVID-19 (acute and convalescent) were obtained from the United States, Italy and Spain. T cells, B-cell-depleted T cells, or PBMCs supplied cDNA or gDNA.

Study processing details: Amplification with reference gene primers provided the estimates of nucleated cell counts. Here immunoSEQ multiplex PCR was the method, and the copy in TCRdb shows in-frame clones only, minus some. V and J calls and clone size are copied from that table; D and trimming were computed from the DNA. The sample carries approximately 130,000 clones, 80% to 90% recorded once. V lost 5 bases to trimming and J lost 10 bases; unmatched junction nucleotides: 12. Germline V gene sequence: CDR1 SQVTM, CDR2 ANQGSEA. The CDR3 spans 15 residues. This TCR came from a human donor in a cohort sampled during active COVID-19. The sample was peripheral blood. This chain connects TRBV29-1 to TRBJ2-1, with 12 bases that match TRBD1. The CDR3 bases are TGCAGCGTTAGCGGGACAGGGGGCCCGATGTGGGAGCAGTTCTTC. The encoded protein is CSVSGTGGPMWEQFF.